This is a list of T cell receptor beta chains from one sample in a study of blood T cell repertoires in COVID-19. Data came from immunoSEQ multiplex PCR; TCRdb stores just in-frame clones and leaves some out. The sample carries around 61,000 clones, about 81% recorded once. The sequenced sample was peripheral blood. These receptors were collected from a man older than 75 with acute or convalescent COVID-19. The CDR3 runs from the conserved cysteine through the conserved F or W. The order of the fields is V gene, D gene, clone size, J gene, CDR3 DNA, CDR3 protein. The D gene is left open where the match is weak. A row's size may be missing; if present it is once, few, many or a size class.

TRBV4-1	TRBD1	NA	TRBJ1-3	TGCGCCAGCAGCCAAGACCCTATTGACAGGGTAACTCCTGGAAACACCATATATTTT	CASSQDPIDRVTPGNTIYF
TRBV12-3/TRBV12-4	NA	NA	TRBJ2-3	TGTGCCAGCAGTTTTGGTAGAACAGATACGCAGTATTTT	CASSFGRTDTQYF
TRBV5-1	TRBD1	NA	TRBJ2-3	TGCGCCAGCAGCGCCTATCCTCCGGGACAGGGGGCGACAGATACGCAGTATTTT	CASSAYPPGQGATDTQYF
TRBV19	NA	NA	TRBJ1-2	TGTGCCAGTAGAGATCCGGGATCGGGTACCTATGGCTACACCTTC	CASRDPGSGTYGYTF
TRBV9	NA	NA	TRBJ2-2	TGTGCCAGCAGCGCCGGGTCGGGGGACAACACCGGGGAGCTGTTTTTT	CASSAGSGDNTGELFF
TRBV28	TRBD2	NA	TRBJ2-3	TGTGCCAGCAGTTTATTCGGGGGAGGGAGGGCCGGCTACCTCACAGATACGCAGTATTTT	CASSLFGGGRAGYLTDTQYF
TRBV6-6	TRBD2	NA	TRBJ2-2	TGTGCCGGTGGACTAGCGGGGGCAAGAAACACCGGGGAGCTGTTTTTT	CAGGLAGARNTGELFF
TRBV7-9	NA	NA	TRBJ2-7	TGTGCCAGCAGCGTTAGCGGCTACGAGCAGTACTTC	CASSVSGYEQYF
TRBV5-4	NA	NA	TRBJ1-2	TGTGCCAGCACGCCTGTTCAGAACTATGGCTACACCTTC	CASTPVQNYGYTF
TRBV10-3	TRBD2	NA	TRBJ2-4	TGTGCCATCAGTGAGCGGGGACTAGCGGGAGCCAAAAACATTCAGTACTTC	CAISERGLAGAKNIQYF
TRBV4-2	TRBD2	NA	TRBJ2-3	TGTGCCAGCAGCCACACCCCCCTAGCGGGAGGGCGTTTAGATACGCAGTATTTT	CASSHTPLAGGRLDTQYF
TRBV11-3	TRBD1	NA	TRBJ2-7	TGTGCCAGCAGCTCCGGGACAGGGGCCTCCTACGAGCAGTACTTC	CASSSGTGASYEQYF
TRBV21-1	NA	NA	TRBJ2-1	TGTGCCAGCAGCAATGACGGGAGGGTTGAGCAGTTCTTC	CASSNDGRVEQFF
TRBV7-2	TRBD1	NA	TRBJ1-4	TGTGCCAGCAGCTTAGCAGGGGGCGAGGGAAAACTGTTTTTT	CASSLAGGEGKLFF
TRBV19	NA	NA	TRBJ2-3	TGTGCCAGTAGTACAGGGGTTTCCACAGATACGCAGTATTTT	CASSTGVSTDTQYF
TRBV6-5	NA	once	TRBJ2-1	TGTGCCAGCTATCCTGGACAGAACCTCAATGAGCAGTTCTTC	CASYPGQNLNEQFF
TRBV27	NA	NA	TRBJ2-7	TGTGCCAGCAGTCCCCCCCCAGGGGCTACCTACGAGCAGTACTTC	CASSPPPGATYEQYF
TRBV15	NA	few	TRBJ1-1	TGTGCCACCAGCCCGCACCCGGAGGGTGGCCCTGAAGCTTTCTTT	CATSPHPEGGPEAFF
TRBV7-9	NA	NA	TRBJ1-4	TGTGCCAGCAGCTCCATTGGTGCGGGAGTAGAAAAACTGTTTTTT	CASSSIGAGVEKLFF
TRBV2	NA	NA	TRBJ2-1	TGTGCCAGCAAGTGGGAGGAACACAATGAGCAGTTCTTC	CASKWEEHNEQFF
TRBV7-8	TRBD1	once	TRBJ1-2	TGTGCCAGCAGCTACGGACAGGACGATGGCTACACCTTC	CASSYGQDDGYTF
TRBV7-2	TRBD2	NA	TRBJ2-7	TGTGCCAGCAGCCCGACTAGCGTAAACTCCTACGAGCAGTACTTC	CASSPTSVNSYEQYF
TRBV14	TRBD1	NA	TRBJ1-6	TGTGCCAGCAGCCCACTTGGACAGGGGGCTCGGTCACCCCTCCACTTT	CASSPLGQGARSPLHF
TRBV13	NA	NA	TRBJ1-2	TGTGCCAGCGCCGCCGCCGAACAAAACTATGGCTACACCTTC	CASAAAEQNYGYTF
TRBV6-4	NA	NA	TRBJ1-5	TGTGCCAGCAGAACAACACGCCCAGGTTCATATAGCAATCAGCCCCAGCATTTT	CASRTTRPGSYSNQPQHF
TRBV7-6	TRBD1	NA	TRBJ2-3	TGTGCCAGCAGCTTTACAGGGGAACTAGATACGCAGTATTTT	CASSFTGELDTQYF
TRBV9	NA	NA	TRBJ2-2	TGTGCCAGCAGCGTAGATGGCACGAACACCGGGGAGCTGTTTTTT	CASSVDGTNTGELFF
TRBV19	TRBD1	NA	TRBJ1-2	TGTGCCAGTAGTCCTCGACAGGGGCTTTCCTATGGCTACACCTTC	CASSPRQGLSYGYTF
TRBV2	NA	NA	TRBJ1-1	TGTGCCAGCAGTCTAACAGGCCTGAACACTGAAGCTTTCTTT	CASSLTGLNTEAFF
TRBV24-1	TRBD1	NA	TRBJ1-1	TGTGCCACCAGTGATTTGCGGGACAGCACTGAAGCTTTCTTT	CATSDLRDSTEAFF
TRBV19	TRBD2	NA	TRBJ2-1	TGTGCCAGTAGGTCGGGATCGGGAGGGTACAATGAGCAGTTCTTC	CASRSGSGGYNEQFF
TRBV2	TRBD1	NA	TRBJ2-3	TGTGCCAGCGGTGCAGGGACAGGGGGCACAGATACGCAGTATTTT	CASGAGTGGTDTQYF
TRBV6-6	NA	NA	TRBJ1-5	TGTGCCAGCAGCCCCCTGACTGGAAGCAATCAGCCCCAGCATTTT	CASSPLTGSNQPQHF
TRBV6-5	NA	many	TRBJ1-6	TGTGCCAGCGATTTACAGATTAATTCACCCCTCCACTTT	CASDLQINSPLHF
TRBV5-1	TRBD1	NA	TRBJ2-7	TGCGCCAGCAGCTCACAGGGACAGACCTACGAGCAGTACTTC	CASSSQGQTYEQYF
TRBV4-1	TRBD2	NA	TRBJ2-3	TGCGCCAGCAGCCAGAGCGGGAGGGCCAAAGATACGCAGTATTTT	CASSQSGRAKDTQYF
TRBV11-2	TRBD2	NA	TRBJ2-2	TGTGCCAGCAGCTTAATGGGACTAGCGGGGGGCTTGAACACCGGGGAGCTGTTTTTT	CASSLMGLAGGLNTGELFF
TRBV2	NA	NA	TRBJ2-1	TGTGCCAGCAATTGGGGTGGAGGGCGCAATGAGCAGTTCTTC	CASNWGGGRNEQFF
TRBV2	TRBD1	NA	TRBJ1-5	TGTGCCAGCAATCTGGACAGGGGCGATCAGCCCCAGCATTTT	CASNLDRGDQPQHF
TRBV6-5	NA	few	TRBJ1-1	TGTGCCAGCAGGGGACACCGGAACACTGAAGCTTTCTTT	CASRGHRNTEAFF
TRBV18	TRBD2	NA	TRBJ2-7	TGTGCCAGCTCACTTCCCGGGACTAGCGCGTACGAGCAGTACTTC	CASSLPGTSAYEQYF